These T cell receptor beta chains were read from a single sample in a study of long-term antiretroviral therapy in people with HIV. Assay used: immunoSEQ multiplex PCR; TCRdb lists only in-frame clones, some missing. The sample carries around 15,000 clones, around nine tenths recorded once. Sequenced material: unsorted PBMCs, taken 0.7 years before starting antiretroviral therapy. The receptors originated from a man in his fifties with HIV. Both conserved end residues are trimmed from each CDR3. The order of the fields is J gene, V gene, CDR3 protein.

J: TRBJ2-5
V: TRBV6-1
CDR3: ASKVSGAGETQY

J: TRBJ1-1
V: TRBV29-1
CDR3: SAEGFTGDEAF

J: TRBJ2-1
V: TRBV7-9
CDR3: ASSSSRWGTYNEQF

J: TRBJ2-5
V: TRBV5-4
CDR3: ASSLPGQQETQY

J: TRBJ2-3
V: TRBV19
CDR3: ASSGAAGGSTDTQY

J: TRBJ1-1
V: TRBV7-9
CDR3: ASSRPAGAPAQSTEAF

J: TRBJ1-1
V: TRBV29-1
CDR3: SVEDWEGEAF

J: TRBJ2-2
V: TRBV7-3
CDR3: ASRPGGPNTGELF

J: TRBJ2-7
V: TRBV2
CDR3: ASSYSGTPNDYEQY

J: TRBJ1-5
V: TRBV7-3
CDR3: ASNGTGGRQPQH

J: TRBJ1-1
V: TRBV9
CDR3: ASSVALTVNTEAF

J: TRBJ2-5
V: TRBV19
CDR3: ASSPRDIPETQY

J: TRBJ2-5
V: TRBV5-1
CDR3: ASSFFVQETQY

J: TRBJ1-4
V: TRBV5-5
CDR3: ASSLDPGAPANEKLF

J: TRBJ1-2
V: TRBV4-3
CDR3: ASSQDPGTGYGYT

J: TRBJ2-7
V: TRBV10-1
CDR3: ATSRGQDYEQY

J: TRBJ2-1
V: TRBV11-1
CDR3: ASSYYNEQF

J: TRBJ2-7
V: TRBV10-3
CDR3: AISDYGQLTYEQY

J: TRBJ2-5
V: TRBV7-2
CDR3: ASSLQLAGVLRETQY

J: TRBJ2-7
V: TRBV28
CDR3: ASSFSAVQYEQY

J: TRBJ1-4
V: TRBV4-3
CDR3: ASSQRAGGYTVAGEKLF

J: TRBJ1-2
V: TRBV28
CDR3: ASSPTLSGRFYGYT

J: TRBJ2-7
V: TRBV28
CDR3: ASSPHGQHYEQY

J: TRBJ1-2
V: TRBV9
CDR3: ASSAPGISGYT

J: TRBJ1-2
V: TRBV27
CDR3: ASSLSRRVGGYT

J: TRBJ1-5
V: TRBV2
CDR3: ASVSGTGGEQPQH

J: TRBJ1-1
V: TRBV19
CDR3: ASRATPKNTEAF

J: TRBJ2-7
V: TRBV21-1
CDR3: ASSNPTRHEQY

J: TRBJ2-5
V: TRBV5-1
CDR3: ASSFGLAGEETQY

J: TRBJ2-1
V: TRBV19
CDR3: ASSIETGSYNEQF

J: TRBJ2-1
V: TRBV5-6
CDR3: ASSNTWSSYNEQF

J: TRBJ2-1
V: TRBV7-6
CDR3: ASSLAYNEQF

J: TRBJ2-5
V: TRBV28
CDR3: ASSFFSGAKTQY

J: TRBJ1-4
V: TRBV5-4
CDR3: ASSLRKGGGPGNEKLF

J: TRBJ2-3
V: TRBV19
CDR3: ASSMGLTDTQY

J: TRBJ2-3
V: TRBV5-6
CDR3: ASTRADTQY

J: TRBJ2-7
V: TRBV7-9
CDR3: ASGADEQY

J: TRBJ1-6
V: TRBV4-3
CDR3: ASSQHGQGSSPLH

J: TRBJ2-7
V: TRBV11-2
CDR3: ASSLGRRGYYEQY

J: TRBJ2-7
V: TRBV11-1
CDR3: ASSYGYEQY

J: TRBJ2-1
V: TRBV29-1
CDR3: SVEPPDRGTYNEQF

J: TRBJ1-5
V: TRBV4-3
CDR3: ASSQGSGNQPQH

J: TRBJ2-7
V: TRBV10-3
CDR3: AISEWDGGLNEQY

J: TRBJ2-7
V: TRBV19
CDR3: ASTHRGASSYEQY

J: TRBJ1-1
V: TRBV5-1
CDR3: ASSLHSGEAF